The T cell receptor beta chain described here comes from a study of siplizumab effects on memory and regulatory T cells. About this clone itself: Its antigen is unknown.

Findings and caveats of the study: Naive T cells appeared more varied than memory cells and looked like key alloresponse contributors. In roughly 75-95% of proliferating CD4+ or CD8+ clones, a naive or memory phenotype could not be assigned.

Assay: immunoSEQ multiplex PCR; the TCRdb copy retains only in-frame clones and omits some. The sample has approximately 94,000 clones; around 97% are singletons. Germline assignment: CDR1 SGHTA and CDR2 FQGTGA. The CDR3 covers 16 residues. The V gene lost 2 bases and the J gene lost 4 bases, with 16 bases spanning the gap. The chain combines TRBV7-3 with TRBJ2-3, with no clear D. Source material: naive CD4+ T cells sorted from blood. The TCR originated in a human donor in good health. CDR3 sequence (DNA): TGTGCCAGCAGCTTACTAGTAGCAACCTCCGCAGATACGCAGTATTTT. Translated, it gives CASSLLVATSADTQYF. The full variable domain, in which reference TRBV7-3 and TRBJ2-3 provide the parts outside the CDR3, is GAGVSQTPSNKVTEKGKYVELRCDPISGHTALYWYRQSLGQGPEFLIYFQGTGAADDSGLPNDRFFAVRPEGSVSTLKIQRTERGDSAVYLCASSLLVATSADTQYFGPGTRLTVL.